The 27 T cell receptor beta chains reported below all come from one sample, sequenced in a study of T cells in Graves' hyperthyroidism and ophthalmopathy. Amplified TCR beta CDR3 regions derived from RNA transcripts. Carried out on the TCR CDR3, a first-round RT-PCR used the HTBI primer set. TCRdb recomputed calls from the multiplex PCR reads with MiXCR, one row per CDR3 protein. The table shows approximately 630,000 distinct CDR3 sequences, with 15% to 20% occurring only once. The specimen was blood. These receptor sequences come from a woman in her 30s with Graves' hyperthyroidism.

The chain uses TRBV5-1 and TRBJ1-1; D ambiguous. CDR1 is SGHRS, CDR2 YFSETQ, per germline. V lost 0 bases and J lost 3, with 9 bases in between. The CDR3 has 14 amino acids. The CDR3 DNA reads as TGCGCCAGCAGCTTGGTGTACGGGGACACTGAAGCTTTCTTT. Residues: CASSLVYGDTEAFF.

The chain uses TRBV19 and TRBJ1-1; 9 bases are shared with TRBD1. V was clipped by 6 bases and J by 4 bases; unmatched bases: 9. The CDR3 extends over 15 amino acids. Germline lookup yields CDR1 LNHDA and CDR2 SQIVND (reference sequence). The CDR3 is CASRISATGGTEAFF. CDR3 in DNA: TGTGCCAGTAGGATCTCTGCGACAGGGGGCACTGAAGCTTTCTTT.

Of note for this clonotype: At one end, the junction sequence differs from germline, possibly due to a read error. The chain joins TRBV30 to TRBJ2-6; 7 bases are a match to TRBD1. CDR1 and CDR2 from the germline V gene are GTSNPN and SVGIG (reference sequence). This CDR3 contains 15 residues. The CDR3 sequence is CAWSRQGGGTNVLTF. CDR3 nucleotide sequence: TGTGCCTGGAGTCGACAGGGTGGTGGGACCAACGTCCTGACTTTC.

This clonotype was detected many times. The CDR3 DNA follows: TGTGCCAGCAGCTCCCGGGACACAAATCAGCCCCAGCATTTT. Its translation: CASSSRDTNQPQHF. The V gene is TRBV13, the J gene TRBJ1-5, with D tentatively TRBD1 (6 bases). Germline CDR1 is PRHDT and CDR2 is FYEKMQ (reference sequence). The length of the CDR3 is 14 residues. V was cut by 4 bases and J by 4 bases, with 11 bases left in between.

In DNA, the CDR3 is TGTGCCAGCAGTTATGGGCACATCGACGGTTTCTTT. Its protein product is CASSYGHIDGFF. This chain uses TRBV6-5 with TRBJ1-1; D gene unclear. V was cut by 3 bases and J by 13 bases, with 15 bases left in between. Germline assignment: CDR1 MNHEY and CDR2 SVGAGI. There are 12 residues in the CDR3.

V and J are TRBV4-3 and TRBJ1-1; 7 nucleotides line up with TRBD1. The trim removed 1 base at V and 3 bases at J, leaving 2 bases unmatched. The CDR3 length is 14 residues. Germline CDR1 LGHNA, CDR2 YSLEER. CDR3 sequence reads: CASSQVRGHTEAFF. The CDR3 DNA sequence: TGCGCCAGCAGCCAAGTTAGGGGGCACACTGAAGCTTTCTTT.

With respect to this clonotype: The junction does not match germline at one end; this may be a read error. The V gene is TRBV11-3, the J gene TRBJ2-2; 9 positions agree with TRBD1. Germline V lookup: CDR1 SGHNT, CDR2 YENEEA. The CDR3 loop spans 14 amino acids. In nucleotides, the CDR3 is TGTGTCAGCAGCCTGGGACAGGGCACCGGGGAGCTGTTTTTT. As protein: CVSSLGQGTGELFF. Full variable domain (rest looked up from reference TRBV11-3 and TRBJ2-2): EAGVVQSPRYKIIEKKQPVAFWCNPISGHNTLYWYLQNLGQGPELLIRYENEEAVDDSQLPKDRFSAERLKGVDSTLKIQPAELGDSAVYLCVSSLGQGTGELFFGEGSRLTVL.

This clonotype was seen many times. This CDR3 reads CSAFRVRDEQYF. The CDR3 region has the DNA TGCAGTGCTTTTCGGGTGCGCGACGAGCAGTACTTC. The rearrangement links TRBV20-1 to TRBJ2-7; D not certain. The CDR3 loop spans 12 amino acids. Germline CDR1 reads DFQATT; CDR2 reads SNEGSKA (reference sequence). V was pared by 5 bases and J by 5 bases, with 13 bases between.

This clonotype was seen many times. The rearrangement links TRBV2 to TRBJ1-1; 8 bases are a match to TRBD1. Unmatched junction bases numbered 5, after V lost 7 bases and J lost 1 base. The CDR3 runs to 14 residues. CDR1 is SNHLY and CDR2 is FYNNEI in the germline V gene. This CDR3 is CASIRGQANTEAFF. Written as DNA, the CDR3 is TGTGCCAGCATAAGGGGACAGGCGAACACTGAAGCTTTCTTT.

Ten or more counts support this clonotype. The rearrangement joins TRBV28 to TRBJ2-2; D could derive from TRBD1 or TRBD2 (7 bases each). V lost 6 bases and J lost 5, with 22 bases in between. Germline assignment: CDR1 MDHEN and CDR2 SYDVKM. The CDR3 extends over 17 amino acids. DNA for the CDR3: TGTGCCAGCAGCAAGAGACAGGGACTAAAAGTTACCGGGGAGCTGTTTTTT. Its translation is CASSKRQGLKVTGELFF.

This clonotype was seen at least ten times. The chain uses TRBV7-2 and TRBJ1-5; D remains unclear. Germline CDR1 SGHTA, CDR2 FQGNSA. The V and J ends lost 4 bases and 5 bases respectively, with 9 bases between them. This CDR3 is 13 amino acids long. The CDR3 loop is CASSSRQDQPQHF. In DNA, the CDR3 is TGTGCCAGCAGCTCTCGGCAGGATCAGCCCCAGCATTTT.

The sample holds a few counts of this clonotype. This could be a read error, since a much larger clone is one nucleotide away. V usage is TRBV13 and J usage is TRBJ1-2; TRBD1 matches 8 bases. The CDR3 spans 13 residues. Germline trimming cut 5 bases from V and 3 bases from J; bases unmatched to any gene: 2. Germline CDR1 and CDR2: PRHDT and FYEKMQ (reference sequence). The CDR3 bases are TGTGCCAGCAGCCGGACAGGGTACTATGGCTACACCTTC. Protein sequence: CASSRTGYYGYTF.

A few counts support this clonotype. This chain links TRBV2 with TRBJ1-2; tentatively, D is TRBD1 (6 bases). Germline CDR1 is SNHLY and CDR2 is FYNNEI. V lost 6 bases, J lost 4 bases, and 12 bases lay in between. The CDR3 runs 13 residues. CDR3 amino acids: CASRPGAGYGYTF. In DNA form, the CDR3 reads TGTGCCAGCAGGCCAGGGGCGGGCTATGGCTACACCTTC.

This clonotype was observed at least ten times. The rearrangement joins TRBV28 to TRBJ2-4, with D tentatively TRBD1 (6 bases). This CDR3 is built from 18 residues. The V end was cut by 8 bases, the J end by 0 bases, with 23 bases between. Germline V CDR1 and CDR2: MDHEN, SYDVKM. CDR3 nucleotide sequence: TGTGCCAGCGGTCCCGAGAGGGGGAATCCGATAGCCAAAAACATTCAGTACTTC. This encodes CASGPERGNPIAKNIQYF.

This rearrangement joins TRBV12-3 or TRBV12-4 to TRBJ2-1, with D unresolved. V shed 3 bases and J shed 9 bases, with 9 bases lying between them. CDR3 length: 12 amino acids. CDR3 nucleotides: TGTGCCAGCAGTTTTTCCGACGGTGAGCAGTTCTTC. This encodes CASSFSDGEQFF.

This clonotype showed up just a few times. The CDR3 is CASSQDRGSIDNYEQYF. In DNA form, the CDR3 reads TGCGCCAGCAGCCAAGACAGGGGGTCCATAGACAACTACGAGCAGTACTTC. V gene TRBV5-1 combines with J gene TRBJ2-7; 9 nucleotides align to TRBD1. CDR3 length equals 17 residues. V lost 4 bases to trimming and J lost 3 bases; unmatched junction nucleotides: 14. CDR1 and CDR2 (germline): SGHRS, YFSETQ.

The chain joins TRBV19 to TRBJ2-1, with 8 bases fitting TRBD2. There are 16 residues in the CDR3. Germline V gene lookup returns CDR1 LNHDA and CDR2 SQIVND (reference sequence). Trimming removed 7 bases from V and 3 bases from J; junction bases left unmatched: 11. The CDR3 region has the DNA TGTGCCAGTACTGCCGGGACTAGGGGATTCTACAATGAGCAGTTCTTC. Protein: CASTAGTRGFYNEQFF.

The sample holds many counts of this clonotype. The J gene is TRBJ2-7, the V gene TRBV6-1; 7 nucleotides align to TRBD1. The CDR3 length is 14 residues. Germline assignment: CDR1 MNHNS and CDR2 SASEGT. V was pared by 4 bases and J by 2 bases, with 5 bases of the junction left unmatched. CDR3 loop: CASSVDRQTYEQYF. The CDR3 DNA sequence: TGTGCCAGCAGTGTGGACAGGCAGACCTACGAGCAGTACTTC.

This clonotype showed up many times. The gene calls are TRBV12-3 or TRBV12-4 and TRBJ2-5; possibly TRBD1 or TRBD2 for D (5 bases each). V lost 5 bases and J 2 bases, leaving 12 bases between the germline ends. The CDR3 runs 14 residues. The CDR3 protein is CASSLGASQETQYF. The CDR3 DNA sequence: TGTGCCAGCAGTCTCGGGGCTTCGCAAGAGACCCAGTACTTC.

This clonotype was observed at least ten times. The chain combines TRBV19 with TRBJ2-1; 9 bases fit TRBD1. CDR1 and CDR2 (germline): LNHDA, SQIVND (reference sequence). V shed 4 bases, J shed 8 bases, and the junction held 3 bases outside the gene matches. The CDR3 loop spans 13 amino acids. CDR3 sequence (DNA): TGTGCCAGTAGTAGGACAGGGGTATATGAGCAGTTCTTC. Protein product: CASSRTGVYEQFF.

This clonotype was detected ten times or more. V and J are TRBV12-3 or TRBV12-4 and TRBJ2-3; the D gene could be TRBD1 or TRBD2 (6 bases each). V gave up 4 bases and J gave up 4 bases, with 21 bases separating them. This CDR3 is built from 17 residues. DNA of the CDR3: TGTGCCAGCAGTTCTCTTTTGAGGGGGGCATGGTCAGATACGCAGTATTTT. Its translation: CASSSLLRGAWSDTQYF.

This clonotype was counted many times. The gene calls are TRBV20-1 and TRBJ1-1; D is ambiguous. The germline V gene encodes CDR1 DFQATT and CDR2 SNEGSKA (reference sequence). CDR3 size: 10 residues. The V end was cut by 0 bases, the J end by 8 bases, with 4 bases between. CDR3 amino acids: CSARETEAFF. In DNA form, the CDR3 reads TGCAGTGCTAGAGAGACAGAAGCTTTCTTT.

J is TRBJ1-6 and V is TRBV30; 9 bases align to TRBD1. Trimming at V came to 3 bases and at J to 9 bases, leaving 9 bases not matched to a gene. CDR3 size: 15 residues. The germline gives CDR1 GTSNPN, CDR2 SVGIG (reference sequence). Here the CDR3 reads CAWRFRTGVSSPLHF. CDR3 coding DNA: TGTGCCTGGAGGTTCAGGACAGGGGTCAGTTCACCCCTCCACTTT.

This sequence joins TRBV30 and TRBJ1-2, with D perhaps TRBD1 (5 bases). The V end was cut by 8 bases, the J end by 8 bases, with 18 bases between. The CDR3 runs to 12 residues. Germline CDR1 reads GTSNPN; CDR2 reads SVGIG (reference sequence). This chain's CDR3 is CAGANSRQGYTF. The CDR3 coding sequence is TGTGCCGGAGCCAATTCCCGACAGGGCTACACCTTC.

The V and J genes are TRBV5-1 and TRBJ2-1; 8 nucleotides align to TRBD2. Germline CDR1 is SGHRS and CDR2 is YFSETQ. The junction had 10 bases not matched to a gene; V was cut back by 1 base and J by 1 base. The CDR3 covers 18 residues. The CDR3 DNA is TGCGCCAGCAGCTTGATCGGGAGGGCTGTGGGGTCCTACAATGAGCAGTTCTTC. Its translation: CASSLIGRAVGSYNEQFF.

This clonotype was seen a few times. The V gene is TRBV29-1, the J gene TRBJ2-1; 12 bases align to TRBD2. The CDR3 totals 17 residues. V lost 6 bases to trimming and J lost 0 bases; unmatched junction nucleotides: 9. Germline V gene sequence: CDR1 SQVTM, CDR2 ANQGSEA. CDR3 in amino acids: CSVGLAGGPSSYNEQFF. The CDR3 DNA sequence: TGCAGCGTCGGGCTAGCGGGAGGGCCGAGCTCCTACAATGAGCAGTTCTTC.

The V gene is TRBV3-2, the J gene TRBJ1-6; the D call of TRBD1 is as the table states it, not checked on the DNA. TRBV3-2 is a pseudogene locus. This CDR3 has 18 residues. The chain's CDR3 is CASVSYIGARWDNSPLHF. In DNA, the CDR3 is TGTGCCAGCGTCTCATATATTGGCGCCCGGTGGGATAATTCACCCCTCCACTTT.